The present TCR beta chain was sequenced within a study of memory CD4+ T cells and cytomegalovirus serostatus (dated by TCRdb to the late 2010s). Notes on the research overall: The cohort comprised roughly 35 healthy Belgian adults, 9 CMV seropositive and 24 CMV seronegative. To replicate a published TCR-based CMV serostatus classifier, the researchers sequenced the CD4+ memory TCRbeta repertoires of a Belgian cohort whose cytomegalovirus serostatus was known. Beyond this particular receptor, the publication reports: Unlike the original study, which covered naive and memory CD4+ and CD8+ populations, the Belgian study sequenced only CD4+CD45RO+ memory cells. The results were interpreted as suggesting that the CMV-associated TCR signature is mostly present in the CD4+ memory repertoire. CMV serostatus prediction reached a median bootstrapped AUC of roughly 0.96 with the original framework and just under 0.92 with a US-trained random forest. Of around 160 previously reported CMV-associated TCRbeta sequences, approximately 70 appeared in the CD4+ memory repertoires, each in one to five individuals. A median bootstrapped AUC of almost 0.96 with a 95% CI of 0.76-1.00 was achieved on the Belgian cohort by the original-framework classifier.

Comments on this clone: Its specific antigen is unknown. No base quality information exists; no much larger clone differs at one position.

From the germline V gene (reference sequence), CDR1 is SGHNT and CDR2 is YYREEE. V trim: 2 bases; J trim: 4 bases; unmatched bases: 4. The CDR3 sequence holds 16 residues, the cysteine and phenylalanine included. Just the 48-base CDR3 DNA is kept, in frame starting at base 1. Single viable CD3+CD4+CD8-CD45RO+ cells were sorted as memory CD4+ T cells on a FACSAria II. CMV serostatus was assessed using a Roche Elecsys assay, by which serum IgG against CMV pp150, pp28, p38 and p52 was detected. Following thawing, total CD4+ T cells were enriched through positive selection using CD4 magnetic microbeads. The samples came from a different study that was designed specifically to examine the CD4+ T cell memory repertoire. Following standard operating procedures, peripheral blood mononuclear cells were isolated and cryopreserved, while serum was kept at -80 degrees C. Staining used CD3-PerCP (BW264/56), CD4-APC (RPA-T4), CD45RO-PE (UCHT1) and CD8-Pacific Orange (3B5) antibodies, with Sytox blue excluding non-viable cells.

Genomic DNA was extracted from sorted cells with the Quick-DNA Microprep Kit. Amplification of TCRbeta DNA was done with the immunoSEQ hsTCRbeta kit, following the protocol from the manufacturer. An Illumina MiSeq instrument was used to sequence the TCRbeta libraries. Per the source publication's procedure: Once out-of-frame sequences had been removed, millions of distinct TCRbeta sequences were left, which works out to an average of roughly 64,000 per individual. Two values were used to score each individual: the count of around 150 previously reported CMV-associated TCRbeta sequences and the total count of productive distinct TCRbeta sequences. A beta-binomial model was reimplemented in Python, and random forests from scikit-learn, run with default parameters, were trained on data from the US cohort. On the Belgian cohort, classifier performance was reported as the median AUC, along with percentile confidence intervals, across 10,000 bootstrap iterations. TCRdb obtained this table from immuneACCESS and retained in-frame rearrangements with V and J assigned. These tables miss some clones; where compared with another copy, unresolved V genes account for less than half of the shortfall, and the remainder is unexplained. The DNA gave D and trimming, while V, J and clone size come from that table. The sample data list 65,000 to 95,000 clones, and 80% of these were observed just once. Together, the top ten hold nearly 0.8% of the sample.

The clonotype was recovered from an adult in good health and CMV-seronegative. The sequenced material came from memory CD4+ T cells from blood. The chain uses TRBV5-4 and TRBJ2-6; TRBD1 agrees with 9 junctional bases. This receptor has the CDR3 CASSLGQGIGANVLTF. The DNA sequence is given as TGTGCCAGCAGCTTAGGACAGGGGATCGGGGCCAACGTCCTGACTTTC.